This is a list of T cell receptor beta chains from one sample in a study of long-term antiretroviral therapy in people with HIV. TCRdb's copy holds only in-frame clones and misses some; the assay was immunoSEQ multiplex PCR. The sample carries around 13,000 clones, 88% recorded once. Sequences were derived from unsorted PBMCs, sampled 2.1 years after starting antiretroviral therapy. All receptors come from a middle-aged woman with HIV. The CDR3 runs from the conserved cysteine through the conserved F or W. The D gene is left open where the match is weak. Some rows mark clone size as missing; the rest say once, few, many or name a class of expanded clone.

j_call	d_call	clone_size	v_call	cdr3_aa	cdr3_nt
TRBJ2-7	NA	NA	TRBV19	CASSTDDNYEQYF	TGTGCCAGTAGTACCGATGATAACTACGAGCAGTACTTC
TRBJ1-6	NA	few	TRBV11-2	CASSLALTVYNSPLHF	TGTGCCAGCAGCCTAGCCCTAACCGTCTATAATTCACCCCTCCACTTT
TRBJ2-1	NA	NA	TRBV6-6	CASSYSPDSYNEQFF	TGTGCCAGCAGTTACTCACCAGACAGTTACAATGAGCAGTTCTTC
TRBJ2-5	NA	NA	TRBV20-1	CSAAQETQYF	TGCAGTGCTGCGCAAGAGACCCAGTACTTC
TRBJ2-5	NA	NA	TRBV11-2	CASSSRKFQETQYF	TGTGCCAGCAGCTCCAGGAAATTCCAAGAGACCCAGTACTTC
TRBJ2-2	TRBD1	NA	TRBV5-1	CASSWNPGQGTGELFF	TGCGCCAGCAGCTGGAACCCGGGACAGGGAACCGGGGAGCTGTTTTTT
TRBJ1-1	NA	NA	TRBV27	CASSSPGLNTEAFF	TGTGCCAGCAGTTCCCCGGGACTAAACACTGAAGCTTTCTTT
TRBJ1-5	TRBD1	NA	TRBV18	CASSPTGDRSQHF	TGTGCCAGCTCACCGACGGGGGACAGGTCCCAGCATTTT
TRBJ2-3	TRBD2	NA	TRBV6-5	CASSSSGGSTDTQYF	TGTGCCAGCAGTTCTAGCGGGGGGAGCACAGATACGCAGTATTTT
TRBJ2-5	NA	NA	TRBV7-2	CASSWTRVRETQYF	TGTGCCAGCAGTTGGACACGGGTGCGGGAGACCCAGTACTTC
TRBJ1-2	NA	NA	TRBV18	CASSPPIELNYGYTF	TGTGCCAGCTCCCCTCCGATAGAATTAAACTATGGCTACACCTTC
TRBJ2-7	NA	NA	TRBV6-5	CASSYSRQGTYEQYF	TGTGCCAGCAGTTACTCGAGGCAGGGTACCTACGAGCAGTACTTC
TRBJ1-6	NA	NA	TRBV2	CASSEFYNSPLHF	TGTGCCAGCAGTGAATTCTATAATTCACCCCTCCACTTT
TRBJ2-2	NA	once	TRBV5-5	CASSPTDLTGELFF	TGTGCCAGCAGCCCGACGGACCTCACCGGGGAGCTGTTTTTT
TRBJ2-3	NA	NA	TRBV19	CASSMWYLSSTDTQYF	TGTGCCAGTAGTATGTGGTATCTCTCTAGCACAGATACGCAGTATTTT
TRBJ1-2	NA	NA	TRBV4-3	CASSQEQAGIYGYTF	TGCGCCAGCAGCCAAGAACAGGCGGGAATCTATGGCTACACCTTC
TRBJ1-1	NA	NA	TRBV7-9	CASSYSNTEAFF	TGTGCCAGCAGCTACAGCAACACTGAAGCTTTCTTT
TRBJ1-6	NA	NA	TRBV30	CAWSVHGVPLHF	TGTGCCTGGAGTGTACACGGGGTACCCCTCCACTTT
TRBJ1-6	TRBD1	NA	TRBV7-6	CASSRRDSSPLHF	TGTGCCAGCAGCCGGCGGGACAGTTCACCCCTCCACTTT
TRBJ2-2	TRBD1	NA	TRBV7-2	CASSLVGQGIAGELFF	TGTGCCAGCAGCTTAGTCGGACAGGGTATAGCCGGGGAGCTGTTTTTT
TRBJ2-7	TRBD2	NA	TRBV7-9	CASSWGGNLPEQYF	TGTGCCAGCAGCTGGGGAGGGAATCTTCCCGAGCAGTACTTC
TRBJ2-7	TRBD1	NA	TRBV29-1	CSVRGLVYNEQYF	TGCAGCGTCAGGGGGCTAGTTTATAACGAGCAGTACTTC
TRBJ2-5	NA	NA	TRBV10-3	CAISVGLSNREETQYF	TGTGCCATCAGTGTTGGACTCTCAAACCGTGAGGAGACCCAGTACTTC
TRBJ1-4	NA	NA	TRBV14	CASSRQGGAKEKLFF	TGTGCCAGCAGCCGCCAAGGGGGGGCTAAGGAAAAACTGTTTTTT
TRBJ1-4	NA	NA	TRBV2	CASRIGRGSEKLFF	TGTGCCAGTCGAATCGGGAGGGGGTCTGAAAAACTGTTTTTT
TRBJ1-1	NA	NA	TRBV5-4	CASSLGTVNTEAFF	TGTGCCAGCAGCTTAGGGACGGTGAACACTGAAGCTTTCTTT
TRBJ2-7	NA	NA	TRBV7-9	CASSAPDGAFSYEQYF	TGTGCCAGCAGCGCACCAGACGGGGCTTTTTCCTACGAGCAGTACTTC
TRBJ2-3	TRBD1	once	TRBV5-6	CASKGQGTSTDTQYF	TGTGCCAGCAAGGGACAGGGAACTAGCACAGATACGCAGTATTTT
TRBJ2-3	NA	NA	TRBV5-1	CASSLGGQDTDTQYF	TGCGCCAGCAGCTTGGGGGGGCAGGACACAGATACGCAGTATTTT
TRBJ2-5	NA	NA	TRBV9	CASSTRAGETQYF	TGTGCCAGCAGCACCCGGGCCGGGGAGACCCAGTACTTC
TRBJ2-3	TRBD2	NA	TRBV4-3	CASSQDFAGGSDTQYF	TGCGCCAGCAGCCAAGATTTCGCGGGGGGAAGTGATACGCAGTATTTT
TRBJ1-1	TRBD1	medium-sized	TRBV6-5	CASSRQGGYTEAFF	TGTGCCAGCAGCCGACAGGGGGGTTACACTGAAGCTTTCTTT
TRBJ2-7	TRBD1	NA	TRBV6-6	CASRQGTVGPIEQYF	TGTGCCAGCCGACAGGGGACCGTAGGGCCAATCGAGCAGTACTTC
TRBJ2-3	TRBD2	NA	TRBV5-1	CASSLQLAGGPWDTQYF	TGCGCCAGCAGCTTGCAGCTAGCGGGGGGCCCATGGGATACGCAGTATTTT
TRBJ1-6	NA	NA	TRBV30	CAWTQGPNNSPLHF	TGTGCCTGGACACAGGGACCTAATAATTCACCCCTCCACTTT
TRBJ1-4	TRBD1	NA	TRBV7-6	CASSLAGTGAVNEKLFF	TGTGCCAGCAGCTTAGCCGGGACAGGGGCCGTTAATGAAAAACTGTTTTTT
TRBJ2-6	NA	once	TRBV30	CAWSVRGANVLTF	TGTGCCTGGAGTGTACGTGGGGCCAACGTCCTGACTTTC
TRBJ2-5	TRBD2	few	TRBV7-2	CASSTGTSGQETQYF	TGTGCCAGCAGCACGGGGACTAGCGGACAAGAGACCCAGTACTTC
TRBJ1-1	NA	few	TRBV5-1	CASSLEPGVGTEAFF	TGCGCCAGCAGCTTGGAGCCAGGTGTGGGAACTGAAGCTTTCTTT
TRBJ2-5	NA	NA	TRBV6-6	CASRRETQYF	TGTGCCAGCAGGAGAGAGACCCAGTACTTC